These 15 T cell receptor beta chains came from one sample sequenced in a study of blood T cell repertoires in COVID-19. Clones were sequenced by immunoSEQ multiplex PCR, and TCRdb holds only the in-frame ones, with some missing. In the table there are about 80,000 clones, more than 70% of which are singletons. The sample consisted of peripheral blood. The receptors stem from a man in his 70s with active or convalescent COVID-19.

DNA for the CDR3: TGTGCCAGCAGCTTGGCCGCGGGACAGGGGTATCCGGTGGATGAGCAGTTCTTC. It encodes CASSLAAGQGYPVDEQFF. V gene TRBV5-4 combines with J gene TRBJ2-1, with 10 bases identical to TRBD1. Trimming cost V 0 bases and J 8 bases; bases outside gene matches: 14. CDR3 length: 18 residues. Germline lookup yields CDR1 SGHNT and CDR2 YYREEE (reference sequence).

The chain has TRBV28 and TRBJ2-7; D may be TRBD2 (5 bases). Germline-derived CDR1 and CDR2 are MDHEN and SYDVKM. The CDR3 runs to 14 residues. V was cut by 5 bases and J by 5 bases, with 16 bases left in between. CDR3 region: CASSQEGGAHEQYF. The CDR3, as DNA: TGTGCCAGCAGTCAGGAAGGAGGTGCCCACGAGCAGTACTTC.

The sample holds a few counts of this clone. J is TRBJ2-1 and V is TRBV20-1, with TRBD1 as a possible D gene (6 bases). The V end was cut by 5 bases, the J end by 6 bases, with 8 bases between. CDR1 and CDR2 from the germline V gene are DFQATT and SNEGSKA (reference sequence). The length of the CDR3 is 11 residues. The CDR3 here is CSADRRNEQFF. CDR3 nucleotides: TGCAGTGCTGACAGGCGCAATGAGCAGTTCTTC.

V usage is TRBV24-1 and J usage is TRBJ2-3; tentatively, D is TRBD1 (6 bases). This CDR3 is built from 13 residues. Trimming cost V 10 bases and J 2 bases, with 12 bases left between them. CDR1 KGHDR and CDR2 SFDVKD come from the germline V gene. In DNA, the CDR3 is TGTGCCACTATCGGGGACAACACAGATACGCAGTATTTT. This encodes CATIGDNTDTQYF.

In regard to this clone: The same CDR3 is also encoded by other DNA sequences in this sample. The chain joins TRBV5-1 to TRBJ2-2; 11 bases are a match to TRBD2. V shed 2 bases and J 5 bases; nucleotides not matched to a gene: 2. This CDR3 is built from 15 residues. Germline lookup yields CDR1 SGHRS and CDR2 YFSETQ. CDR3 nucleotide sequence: TGCGCCAGCAGCTTTAGCGGGGGGGCGACCGGGGAGCTGTTTTTT. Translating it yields CASSFSGGATGELFF.

The CDR3 sequence: CASGFQQGVITEAFF. The CDR3 DNA reads as TGTGCTAGTGGTTTTCAACAGGGGGTTATCACTGAAGCTTTCTTT. The chain uses TRBV12-5 and TRBJ1-1; 8 bases fit TRBD1. The CDR3 has 15 residues. J was trimmed by 4 bases and V by 3 bases; bases with no gene match: 7. CDR1 and CDR2 from the germline V gene are LGHNT and FRNRAP.

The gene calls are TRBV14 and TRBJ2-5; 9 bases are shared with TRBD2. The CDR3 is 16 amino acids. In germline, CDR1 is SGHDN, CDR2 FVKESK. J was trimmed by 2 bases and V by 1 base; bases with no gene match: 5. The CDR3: CASSQGVAGAQETQYF. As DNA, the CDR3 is TGTGCCAGCAGCCAAGGGGTAGCGGGGGCACAAGAGACCCAGTACTTC.

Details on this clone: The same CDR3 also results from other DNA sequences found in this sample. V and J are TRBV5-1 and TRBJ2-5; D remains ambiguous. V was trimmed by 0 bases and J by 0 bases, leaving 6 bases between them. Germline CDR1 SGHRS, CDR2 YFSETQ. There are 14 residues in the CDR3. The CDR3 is CASSLGQYQETQYF. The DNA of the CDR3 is TGCGCCAGCAGCTTGGGGCAGTACCAAGAGACCCAGTACTTC.

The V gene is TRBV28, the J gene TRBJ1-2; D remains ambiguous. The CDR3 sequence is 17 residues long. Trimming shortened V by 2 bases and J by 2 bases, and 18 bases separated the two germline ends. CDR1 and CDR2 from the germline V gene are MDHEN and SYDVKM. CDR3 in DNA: TGTGCCAGCAGTTTAATCGGGTCCCCCTCGTTGAACTATGGCTACACCTTC. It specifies CASSLIGSPSLNYGYTF.

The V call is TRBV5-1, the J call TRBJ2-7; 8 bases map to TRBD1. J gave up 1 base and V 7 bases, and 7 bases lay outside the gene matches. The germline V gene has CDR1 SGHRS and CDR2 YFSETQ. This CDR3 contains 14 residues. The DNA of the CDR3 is TGCGCCAGCCAGAGGACAGGGCGTTCCTACGAGCAGTACTTC. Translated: CASQRTGRSYEQYF.

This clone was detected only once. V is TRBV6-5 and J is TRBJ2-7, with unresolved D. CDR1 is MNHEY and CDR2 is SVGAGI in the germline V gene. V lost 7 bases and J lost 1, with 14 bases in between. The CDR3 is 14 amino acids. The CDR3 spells CASMIQAQSYEQYF. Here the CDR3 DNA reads TGTGCCAGCATGATCCAGGCTCAGTCCTACGAGCAGTACTTC.

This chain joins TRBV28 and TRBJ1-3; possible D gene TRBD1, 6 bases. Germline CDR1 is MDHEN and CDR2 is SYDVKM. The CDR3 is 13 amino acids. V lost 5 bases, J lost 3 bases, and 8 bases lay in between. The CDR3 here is CASSGTFGNTIYF. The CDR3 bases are TGTGCCAGCAGTGGGACATTTGGAAACACCATATATTTT. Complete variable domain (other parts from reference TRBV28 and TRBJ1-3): DVKVTQSSRYLVKRTGEKVFLECVQDMDHENMFWYRQDPGLGLRLIYFSYDVKMKEKGDIPEGYSVSREKKERFSLILESASTNQTSMYLCASSGTFGNTIYFGEGSWLTVV.

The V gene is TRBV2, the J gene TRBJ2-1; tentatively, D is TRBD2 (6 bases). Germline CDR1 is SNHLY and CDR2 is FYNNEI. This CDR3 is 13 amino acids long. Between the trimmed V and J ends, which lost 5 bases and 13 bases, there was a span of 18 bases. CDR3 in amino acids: CASSPPPPGLQFF. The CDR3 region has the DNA TGTGCCAGCAGTCCTCCCCCCCCGGGACTCCAGTTCTTC. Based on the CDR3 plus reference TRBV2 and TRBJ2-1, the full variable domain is EPEVTQTPSHQVTQMGQEVILRCVPISNHLYFYWYRQILGQKVEFLVSFYNNEISEKSEIFDDQFSVERPDGSNFTLKIRSTKLEDSAMYFCASSPPPPGLQFFGPGTRLTVL.

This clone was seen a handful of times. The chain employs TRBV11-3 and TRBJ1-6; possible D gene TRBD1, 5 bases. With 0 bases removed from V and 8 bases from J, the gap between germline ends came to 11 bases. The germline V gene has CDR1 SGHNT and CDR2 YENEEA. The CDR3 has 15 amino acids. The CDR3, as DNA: TGTGCCAGCAGCTTAGAAGGGACTACGGATTCACCCCTCCACTTT. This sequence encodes CASSLEGTTDSPLHF.

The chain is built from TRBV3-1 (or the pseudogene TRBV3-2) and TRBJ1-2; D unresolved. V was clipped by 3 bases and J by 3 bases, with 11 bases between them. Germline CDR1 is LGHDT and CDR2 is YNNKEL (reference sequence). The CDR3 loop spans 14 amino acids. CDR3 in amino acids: CASSQRGAYYGYTF. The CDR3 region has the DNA TGTGCCAGCAGCCAGAGAGGTGCCTACTATGGCTACACCTTC.